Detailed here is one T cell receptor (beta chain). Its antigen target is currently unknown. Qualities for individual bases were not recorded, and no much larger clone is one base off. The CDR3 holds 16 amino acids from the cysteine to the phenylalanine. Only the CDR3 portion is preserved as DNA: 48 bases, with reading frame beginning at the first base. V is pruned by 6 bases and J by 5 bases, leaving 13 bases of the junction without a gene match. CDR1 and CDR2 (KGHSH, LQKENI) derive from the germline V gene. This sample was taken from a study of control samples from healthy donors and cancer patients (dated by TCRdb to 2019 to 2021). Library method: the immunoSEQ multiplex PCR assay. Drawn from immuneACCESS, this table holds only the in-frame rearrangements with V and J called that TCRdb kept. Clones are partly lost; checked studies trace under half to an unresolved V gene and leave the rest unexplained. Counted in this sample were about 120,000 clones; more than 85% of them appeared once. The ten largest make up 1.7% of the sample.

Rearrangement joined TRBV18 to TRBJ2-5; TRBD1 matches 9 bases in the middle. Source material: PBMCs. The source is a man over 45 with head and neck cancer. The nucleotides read TGTGCCAGCTCGCTGACCCCGGGACAGGGCGTGGAGACCCAGTACTTC. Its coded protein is CASSLTPGQGVETQYF.